The 24 T cell receptor beta chains below come from one sample, sequenced in a study of PD-L1 blockade in urothelial cancer. Clones were sequenced by immunoSEQ multiplex PCR, and TCRdb holds only the in-frame ones, with some missing. The table has around 48,000 clones, around 87% seen once. Specified time point: peripheral blood 6 weeks after treatment start. This sample comprised PBMCs, obtained around atezolizumab (anti-PD-L1) treatment. These receptors were obtained from a man aged 55-75 years with urothelial cancer.

With respect to this clone: Other DNA sequences in this sample translate to the same CDR3. The rearrangement joins TRBV10-1 to TRBJ2-1; 10 bases map to TRBD2. The V gene's germline CDR1 is WNHNN and CDR2 SYGVQD (reference sequence). The CDR3 loop spans 15 amino acids. The junction had 4 bases not matched to a gene; V was cut back by 3 bases and J by 5 bases. CDR3 loop: CASSDRTSGHNEQFF. Here the CDR3 DNA reads TGCGCCAGCAGTGACCGGACTAGCGGCCACAATGAGCAGTTCTTC.

The chain combines TRBV28 with TRBJ2-3, with 8 nucleotides matching TRBD1. The V gene's germline CDR1 is MDHEN and CDR2 SYDVKM. Trimming cost V 10 bases and J 5 bases; bases outside gene matches: 11. The CDR3 is made up of 14 amino acids. This CDR3 reads CATRGPRRGDTQYF. CDR3 nucleotides: TGTGCCACCAGGGGGCCCCGGAGAGGAGATACGCAGTATTTT.

This sequence joins TRBV7-8 and TRBJ2-1; 11 nucleotides match TRBD2. Germline-derived CDR1 and CDR2 are SGHVS and FQNEAQ. With V trimmed by 1 base and J by 6 bases, 2 bases remained unmatched. The CDR3 has 15 amino acids. The CDR3: CASSLGLAGLNEQFF. CDR3 nucleotide sequence: TGTGCCAGCAGCTTAGGACTAGCGGGGCTCAATGAGCAGTTCTTC.

This clone appeared once. The genes are TRBV4-1 and TRBJ2-5; D gene ambiguous. This CDR3 region has 13 residues. V shed 4 bases and J shed 4 bases, with 10 bases lying between them. Germline CDR1 MGHRA, CDR2 YSYEKL. The CDR3 is CASSRGGLETQYF. The CDR3 DNA follows: TGCGCCAGCAGCCGAGGTGGATTAGAGACCCAGTACTTC.

This chain uses TRBV2 with TRBJ2-7, with a possible D match to TRBD1 (5 bases). This CDR3 is 13 amino acids long. Germline V gene data show CDR1 as SNHLY and CDR2 as FYNNEI. Trimming removed 7 bases from V and 3 bases from J, with 13 bases in between. The CDR3 DNA follows: TGTGCCAGCACCCACGACAGAGACTACGAGCAGTACTTC. Amino acid sequence: CASTHDRDYEQYF.

V usage is TRBV2 and J usage is TRBJ2-1, with TRBD2 identical over 11 bases. Looked up from germline, CDR1 is SNHLY and CDR2 is FYNNEI. This CDR3 region has 15 residues. The junction had 5 bases not matched to a gene; V was cut back by 6 bases and J by 4 bases. CDR3 nucleotide sequence: TGTGCCAGCAGCCAACTAGCGGGGGCATACAATGAGCAGTTCTTC. It yields the protein CASSQLAGAYNEQFF.

This clone has only one observation. The chain is built from TRBV5-5 and TRBJ2-7; TRBD1 is a possible D gene (5 bases). The CDR3 totals 13 residues. The V end lost 0 bases, the J end lost 6 bases, and 10 bases lay between the germline ends. Germline loops: CDR1 SGHKS, CDR2 YYEKEE (reference sequence). CDR3 sequence reads: CASSLEDISEQYF. CDR3 coding DNA: TGTGCCAGCAGCTTGGAGGACATCAGCGAGCAGTACTTC.

As DNA, the CDR3 is TGTGCCAGTAGTATGCAGGGTGGCACCGGGGAGCTGTTTTTT. This gives the protein CASSMQGGTGELFF. The chain couples TRBV19 to TRBJ2-2; maybe TRBD1 (5 bases). Germline CDR1 and CDR2: LNHDA and SQIVND (reference sequence). V was clipped by 3 bases and J by 4 bases, with 9 bases between them. This CDR3 is built from 14 residues.

The chain joins TRBV30 to TRBJ1-3, with TRBD1 matching over 10 bases. V shed 0 bases and J 1 base; nucleotides not matched to a gene: 9. The CDR3 runs 18 residues. CDR1 is GTSNPN and CDR2 is SVGIG in the germline V gene (reference sequence). This chain's CDR3 is CAWSVRLQGQGSGNTIYF. The CDR3, as DNA: TGTGCCTGGAGTGTACGGTTGCAGGGACAGGGGTCTGGAAACACCATATATTTT.

In its sample, this clone was seen a few times. The chain joins TRBV27 to TRBJ1-3; possible D gene TRBD1, 6 bases. V was pared by 6 bases and J by 4 bases, with 16 bases between. The CDR3 totals 15 residues. Per germline, CDR1 MNHEY and CDR2 SMNVEV (reference sequence). CDR3 sequence: CASRQGGVSGNTIYF. Here the CDR3 DNA reads TGTGCCAGCAGACAAGGGGGGGTATCGGGAAACACCATATATTTT.

The chain has TRBV10-1 and TRBJ2-2; D remains unclear. Germline assignment: CDR1 WNHNN and CDR2 SYGVQD (reference sequence). This CDR3 has 14 residues. V dropped 3 bases and J dropped 5 bases, with 10 bases sitting between them. As DNA, the CDR3 is TGCGCCAGCAGTGAAGAGGTTTCGACCGGGGAGCTGTTTTTT. Its protein is CASSEEVSTGELFF.

V and J are TRBV9 and TRBJ2-1; 10 bases fit TRBD1. CDR1 and CDR2 (germline): SGDLS, YYNGEE. The CDR3 has 14 amino acids. Trimming removed 0 bases from V and 12 bases from J; junction bases left unmatched: 6. The CDR3 DNA sequence: TGTGCCAGCAGCGTAGCGACAGGGGGCGCTGGGCAGTTCTTC. It codes for CASSVATGGAGQFF.

The chain joins TRBV10-1 to TRBJ2-2, with 7 positions matching TRBD1. This CDR3 is 17 amino acids long. Per the germline V gene, CDR1 is WNHNN and CDR2 is SYGVQD (reference sequence). The V gene end was trimmed by 2 bases and the J gene end by 1 base; junction bases not matched to a gene: 7. CDR3 region: CASSELSQGKNTGELFF. The CDR3 DNA sequence: TGCGCCAGCAGTGAGCTCTCACAGGGGAAGAACACCGGGGAGCTGTTTTTT.

The chain links TRBV6-5 to TRBJ2-3, with D possibly TRBD2 on 5 matching bases. V was trimmed by 5 bases and J by 4 bases, leaving 13 bases between them. Germline CDR1 reads MNHEY; CDR2 reads SVGAGI. This CDR3 region has 14 residues. The CDR3 protein is CASSPRRDSDTQYF. The CDR3 coding sequence is TGTGCCAGCAGTCCCAGACGGGATTCAGATACGCAGTATTTT.

The chain joins TRBV28 to TRBJ1-2, with TRBD1 identical over 10 bases. Germline assignment: CDR1 MDHEN and CDR2 SYDVKM. The CDR3 is 15 residues long. V lost 6 bases and J lost 3; bases outside the gene matches: 7. In nucleotides, the CDR3 is TGTGCCAGCAGCAGATACGGACAGGGGGACTATGGCTACACCTTC. Protein product: CASSRYGQGDYGYTF.

The chain employs TRBV28 and TRBJ1-4; maybe TRBD1 (5 bases). Germline V gives CDR1 MDHEN, CDR2 SYDVKM. V was clipped by 6 bases and J by 9 bases, with 20 bases between them. The CDR3 loop spans 15 amino acids. The CDR3 region has the DNA TGTGCCAGCAGCTCCGAACAGGCGGGAGGGCAAAAACTGTTTTTT. As protein: CASSSEQAGGQKLFF.

The gene calls are TRBV6-5 and TRBJ1-1; possibly TRBD1 for D (5 bases). The CDR3 sequence is 14 residues long. From germline, CDR1 is MNHEY and CDR2 SVGAGI. The V gene lost 2 bases and the J gene lost 1 base, with 8 bases spanning the gap. The CDR3 here is CASSYLGQNTEAFF. CDR3 nucleotides: TGTGCCAGCAGTTACCTCGGACAGAACACTGAAGCTTTCTTT.

The chain joins TRBV7-8 to TRBJ2-7; 8 bases line up with TRBD1. The CDR3 runs 16 residues. The J segment lost 1 base and the V segment lost 4 bases, leaving 9 bases of the junction unmatched. Germline V gene sequence: CDR1 SGHVS, CDR2 FQNEAQ. The chain's CDR3 is CASSSRQGSDSYEQYF. CDR3 in DNA: TGTGCCAGCAGCTCACGACAGGGGTCGGATTCCTACGAGCAGTACTTC.

The rearrangement uses TRBV11-2 and TRBJ2-2; TRBD2 matches 9 bases. CDR3 length: 14 amino acids. V shed 7 bases and J 7 bases; nucleotides not matched to a gene: 7. Looked up from germline, CDR1 is SGHAT and CDR2 is FQNNGV. This CDR3 is CASIPGTSHGELFF. CDR3 DNA sequence: TGTGCCAGCATCCCCGGGACTAGCCACGGGGAGCTGTTTTTT. The full variable domain, with the rest looked up from reference TRBV11-2 and TRBJ2-2, is EAGVAQSPRYKIIEKRQSVAFWCNPISGHATLYWYQQILGQGPKLLIQFQNNGVVDDSQLPKDRFSAERLKGVDSTLKIQPAKLEDSAVYLCASIPGTSHGELFFGEGSRLTVL.

The CDR3 protein is CASSITGVRTEAFF. CDR3 nucleotides: TGTGCCAGTAGTATAACAGGGGTACGAACTGAAGCTTTCTTT. The V and J genes are TRBV19 and TRBJ1-1; TRBD1 matches at 7 bases. The length of the CDR3 is 14 residues. The J segment lost 5 bases and the V segment lost 2 bases, leaving 5 bases of the junction unmatched. CDR1 is LNHDA, CDR2 SQIVND, per germline (reference sequence).

The genes are TRBV13 and TRBJ2-4, with TRBD2 identical over 7 bases. The ends lost 7 bases at V and 0 bases at J; junction bases unmatched: 6. This CDR3 has 15 amino acids. The germline V gene encodes CDR1 PRHDT and CDR2 FYEKMQ (reference sequence). The CDR3 DNA is TGTGCCAGCACTAGGGGAGGGATAGCCAAAAACATTCAGTACTTC. Translating gives CASTRGGIAKNIQYF. The full variable domain, rest sourced from reference TRBV13 and TRBJ2-4, is AAGVIQSPRHLIKEKRETATLKCYPIPRHDTVYWYQQGPGQDPQFLISFYEKMQSDKGSIPDRFSAQQFSDYHSELNMSSLELGDSALYFCASTRGGIAKNIQYFGAGTRLSVL.

This clone has more than one count but fewer than ten. The chain couples TRBV19 to TRBJ1-2; D call uncertain. The germline V gene encodes CDR1 LNHDA and CDR2 SQIVND (reference sequence). V lost 8 bases and J 0 bases, leaving 7 bases between the germline ends. CDR3 length: 12 amino acids. CDR3 nucleotide sequence: TGTGCCAGTCAACTGACTAACTATGGCTACACCTTC. Its translation: CASQLTNYGYTF.

The gene calls are TRBV30 and TRBJ1-4; maybe TRBD1 (5 bases). Germline loops: CDR1 GTSNPN, CDR2 SVGIG (reference sequence). CDR3 length equals 13 residues. Trimming shortened V by 7 bases and J by 6 bases, and 15 bases separated the two germline ends. The CDR3 reads CAYPEGTDEKLFF. CDR3 DNA: TGTGCCTACCCGGAGGGGACGGATGAAAAACTGTTTTTT.

The V and J genes are TRBV19 and TRBJ2-7, with D possibly being TRBD2 (5 bases). V was clipped by 3 bases and J by 13 bases, with 16 bases between them. The germline CDR1 and CDR2 sequences are LNHDA and SQIVND (reference sequence). The CDR3 is made up of 12 amino acids. Here the CDR3 reads CASSIGRERLYF. The DNA for the CDR3 is TGTGCCAGTAGTATCGGAAGGGAGAGGCTTTACTTC.